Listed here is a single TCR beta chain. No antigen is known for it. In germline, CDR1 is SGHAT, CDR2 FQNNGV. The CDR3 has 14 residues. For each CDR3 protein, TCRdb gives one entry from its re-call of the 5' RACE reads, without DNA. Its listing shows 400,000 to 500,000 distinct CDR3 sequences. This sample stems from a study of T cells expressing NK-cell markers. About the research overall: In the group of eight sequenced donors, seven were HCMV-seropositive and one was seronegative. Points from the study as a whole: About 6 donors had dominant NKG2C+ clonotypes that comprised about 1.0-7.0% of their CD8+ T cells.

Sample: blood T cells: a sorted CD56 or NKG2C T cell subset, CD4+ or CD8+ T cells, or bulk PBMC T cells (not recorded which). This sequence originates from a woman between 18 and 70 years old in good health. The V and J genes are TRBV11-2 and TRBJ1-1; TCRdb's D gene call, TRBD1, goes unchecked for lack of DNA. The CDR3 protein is CASSRARGHTEAFF.